These T cell receptor beta chains were read from a single sample in a study of blood T cell repertoires in COVID-19. Libraries were prepared by immunoSEQ multiplex PCR; TCRdb keeps only in-frame clonotypes and omits some of them. Among fewer than 300,000 clones listed, about 80% were seen once. What was sequenced was peripheral blood. All receptors come from a person in their 70s with COVID-19, enrolled during active disease. The CDR3 runs from the conserved cysteine through the conserved F or W. The D gene is left open where the match is weak. Only part of the rows carry a size: once, few, many, or a class if the clone is expanded.

J | V | D | size | CDR3 | DNA
TRBJ2-1 | TRBV15 | TRBD1 | - | CATSRRQGSHEQFF | TGTGCCACCAGCAGACGACAGGGGAGCCATGAGCAGTTCTTC
TRBJ2-1 | TRBV4-3 | TRBD2 | - | CASSQVRGGWDEQFF | TGCGCCAGCAGCCAAGTGCGGGGGGGTTGGGATGAGCAGTTCTTC
TRBJ2-1 | TRBV7-3 | TRBD1 | once | CASSLIGTGYNEQFF | TGTGCCAGCAGCTTAATCGGGACAGGCTACAATGAGCAGTTCTTC
TRBJ2-3 | TRBV6-2/TRBV6-3 | - | - | CASSFGDTQYF | TGTGCCAGCAGTTTCGGAGATACGCAGTATTTT
TRBJ2-7 | TRBV6-5 | - | few | CASTRGADSLEQYF | TGTGCCAGCACCAGGGGGGCAGACTCCCTCGAGCAGTACTTC
TRBJ2-1 | TRBV18 | - | - | CASSPPTSYNEQFF | TGTGCCAGCTCACCACCCACTAGCTACAATGAGCAGTTCTTC
TRBJ2-5 | TRBV2 | TRBD2 | - | CASSEVGTSLETQYF | TGTGCCAGCAGTGAAGTGGGGACTAGCCTTGAGACCCAGTACTTC
TRBJ1-4 | TRBV4-1 | - | - | CASSQPLGEGKLFF | TGCGCCAGCAGCCAACCTTTGGGGGAGGGAAAACTGTTTTTT
TRBJ2-1 | TRBV4-3 | - | - | CASSQDFRSDEQFF | TGCGCCAGCAGCCAAGATTTTCGTTCGGATGAGCAGTTCTTC
TRBJ2-3 | TRBV4-3 | - | - | CASSQEGSGTDTQYF | TGCGCCAGCAGCCAAGAGGGCAGTGGCACGGATACGCAGTATTTT
TRBJ2-5 | TRBV6-5 | TRBD1 | - | CASSDRQTETQYF | TGTGCCAGCTCGGACAGGCAAACGGAGACCCAGTACTTC
TRBJ2-7 | TRBV4-1 | TRBD2 | many | CASSQTLAGAYEQYF | TGCGCCAGCAGCCAGACCCTAGCGGGGGCCTACGAGCAGTACTTC
TRBJ1-1 | TRBV19 | - | - | CASIAQGVLNTEAFF | TGTGCCAGTATTGCACAGGGAGTCCTGAACACTGAAGCTTTCTTT
TRBJ2-1 | TRBV4-3 | - | - | CASSQDRVADLYNEQFF | TGCGCCAGCAGCCAAGATCGGGTAGCGGATCTATACAATGAGCAGTTCTTC
TRBJ1-5 | TRBV7-9 | - | - | CASSDRNTDQPQHF | TGTGCCAGCAGCGACAGGAACACAGATCAGCCCCAGCATTTT
TRBJ1-1 | TRBV5-6 | TRBD1 | - | CASSLGQGPNTEAFF | TGTGCCAGCAGCTTGGGACAGGGGCCGAACACTGAAGCTTTCTTT
TRBJ2-2 | TRBV5-6 | - | - | CASSPRGFGELFF | TGTGCCAGCAGCCCCAGGGGTTTCGGGGAGCTGTTTTTT
TRBJ1-6 | TRBV6-5 | TRBD1 | - | CASSYRVEGARSPLHF | TGTGCCAGCAGTTACCGGGTTGAGGGGGCGAGATCACCCCTCCACTTT
TRBJ2-2 | TRBV11-3 | - | - | CASSTGAGELFF | TGTGCCAGCAGCACCGGGGCCGGGGAGCTGTTTTTT
TRBJ1-4 | TRBV27 | TRBD1 | - | CASSLYPSQGPGEKLFF | TGTGCCAGCAGTTTATACCCCTCACAGGGGCCTGGAGAAAAACTGTTTTTT
TRBJ2-7 | TRBV7-6 | TRBD2 | - | CASSLLAGSYEQYF | TGTGCCAGCAGCTTGCTAGCGGGTTCCTACGAGCAGTACTTC
TRBJ2-7 | TRBV18 | - | - | CASSPPTTPYEQYF | TGTGCCAGCTCACCCCCGACAACGCCCTACGAGCAGTACTTC
TRBJ1-4 | TRBV5-1 | - | - | CASSSVSGPDEKLFF | TGCGCCAGCAGCTCGGTCTCAGGGCCGGATGAAAAACTGTTTTTT
TRBJ2-5 | TRBV18 | - | - | CASSPGQLTETQYF | TGTGCCAGCTCACCTGGACAATTGACGGAGACCCAGTACTTC
TRBJ2-2 | TRBV15 | - | - | CATSSGGSGDTGELFF | TGTGCCACCAGCTCAGGGGGTAGCGGGGACACCGGGGAGCTGTTTTTT
TRBJ2-5 | TRBV9 | - | - | CASSVGAWGKETQYF | TGTGCCAGCAGCGTGGGGGCTTGGGGTAAAGAGACCCAGTACTTC